This TCR beta chain derives from a study of beta chain features in type 1 diabetes. The CDR3 totals 15 residues. The ends were cut back, 4 bases at V and 5 bases at J, with 17 bases in the middle. Germline CDR1 reads SGHDT; CDR2 reads YYEEEE. Study-wide findings and caveats: For Type 1 diabetes patients, all four CD4+ subsets carried TCRB CDR3s that were moderately but significantly shorter.

Every bit of the isolated RNA underwent reverse transcription, so sequencing read expressed TCRB transcripts. The data were produced by immunoSEQ multiplex PCR, yet TCRdb's version contains in-frame clones alone and is incomplete. The sample has approximately 600,000 clones; 9.5% to 15% are singletons. Worth noting for this clone: Its antigen is as yet unknown.

Sequenced sample: naive CD4+ T cells from blood. This chain uses TRBV5-6 with TRBJ2-3, with D hard to call. The TCR originated in a man aged 25-45 years with type 1 diabetes. The CDR3 sequence is CASSPSFGVGDTQYF. CDR3 bases: TGTGCCAGCAGCCCTTCCTTTGGAGTAGGAGATACGCAGTATTTT.